Below are 27 T cell receptor beta chains sequenced from a single sample in a study of blood T cell repertoires in COVID-19. Libraries were prepared by immunoSEQ multiplex PCR; TCRdb keeps only in-frame clonotypes and omits some of them. The profile shows just over 300,000 clones, about 85% of them singletons. Sample: peripheral blood. These receptors originate from a man younger than 35 with active or convalescent COVID-19.

The chain combines TRBV7-7 with TRBJ2-5; tentatively, D is TRBD2 (6 bases). Trimming stripped 5 bases from V and 4 bases from J, with 17 bases between. Looked up from germline, CDR1 is SSHAT and CDR2 is FNYEAQ (reference sequence). The CDR3 runs 15 residues. CDR3 sequence: CASSPSGGVRETQYF. The CDR3 DNA reads as TGTGCCAGCAGCCCAAGTGGAGGGGTGAGAGAGACCCAGTACTTC.

This chain connects TRBV19 to TRBJ1-4, with D unclear. The V end was cut by 4 bases, the J end by 5 bases, with 5 bases between. The germline CDR1 and CDR2 sequences are LNHDA and SQIVND (reference sequence). The CDR3 runs 12 residues. The DNA of the CDR3 is TGTGCCAGTAGTACCTTAAATGAAAAACTGTTTTTT. It codes for CASSTLNEKLFF.

The V gene is TRBV6-5, the J gene TRBJ1-3, with TRBD1 matching over 9 bases. Trimming removed 7 bases from V and 5 bases from J; junction bases left unmatched: 6. Germline assignment: CDR1 MNHEY and CDR2 SVGAGI. The CDR3 length is 14 residues. CDR3 protein: CASKPGQGRNTIYF. DNA of the CDR3: TGTGCCAGCAAACCGGGACAGGGTCGAAACACCATATATTTT.

The chain recombines TRBV28 with TRBJ1-1; no clear D. CDR1 and CDR2 (germline): MDHEN, SYDVKM. The CDR3 length is 15 residues. Trimming left V 3 bases short and J 0 bases short, with 11 bases between. The CDR3 here is CASSFQVGMNTEAFF. The DNA of the CDR3 is TGTGCCAGCAGTTTCCAGGTAGGAATGAACACTGAAGCTTTCTTT.

The genes are TRBV19 and TRBJ1-2; D is unclear. Between the trimmed V and J ends, which lost 3 bases and 1 base, there was a span of 6 bases. The CDR3 length is 13 residues. CDR1 is LNHDA and CDR2 is SQIVND in the germline V gene (reference sequence). The CDR3 nucleotides read TGTGCCAGTAGTATGAGATTTAACTATGGCTACACCTTC. Translating it yields CASSMRFNYGYTF.

V and J are TRBV6-6 and TRBJ1-6; TRBD1 matches at 7 bases. From germline, CDR1 is MNHNY and CDR2 SVGAGI (reference sequence). The trim removed 10 bases at V and 8 bases at J, leaving 8 bases unmatched. The CDR3 totals 13 residues. The DNA of the CDR3 is TGTGCCATTTCCGGGACAGACTATTCACCCCTCCACTTT. Amino acids: CAISGTDYSPLHF.

The CDR3 loop is CASSSYRGRDYGYTF. The CDR3 DNA reads as TGTGCCAGCTCATCCTACAGGGGTAGAGACTATGGCTACACCTTC. This sequence joins TRBV18 and TRBJ1-2; 7 positions agree with TRBD1. Germline CDR1 KGHSH, CDR2 LQKENI. Trimming removed 5 bases from V and 3 bases from J; junction bases left unmatched: 9. This CDR3 contains 15 residues. The full variable domain, rest sourced from reference TRBV18 and TRBJ1-2, is NAGVMQNPRHLVRRRGQEARLRCSPMKGHSHVYWYRQLPEEGLKFMVYLQKENIIDESGMPKERFSAEFPKEGPSILRIQQVVRGDSAAYFCASSSYRGRDYGYTFGSGTRLTVV.

The chain is built from TRBV28 and TRBJ2-7; D gene unclear. V lost 3 bases, J lost 4 bases, and 13 bases lay in between. Germline V CDR1 and CDR2: MDHEN, SYDVKM. The CDR3 consists of 14 residues. As DNA, the CDR3 is TGTGCCAGCAGTTTTAAGAGAAACCTGTACGAGCAGTACTTC. Protein product: CASSFKRNLYEQYF. The variable domain in full, completed from reference TRBV28 and TRBJ2-7, reads DVKVTQSSRYLVKRTGEKVFLECVQDMDHENMFWYRQDPGLGLRLIYFSYDVKMKEKGDIPEGYSVSREKKERFSLILESASTNQTSMYLCASSFKRNLYEQYFGPGTRLTVT.

The chain carries TRBV29-1 and TRBJ2-7; D is undetermined. There are 13 residues in the CDR3. Germline loops: CDR1 SQVTM, CDR2 ANQGSEA. V lost 4 bases and J 0 bases, leaving 10 bases between the germline ends. This CDR3 is CSVVWQDSYEQYF. The CDR3 coding sequence is TGCAGCGTTGTTTGGCAGGACTCCTACGAGCAGTACTTC.

V usage is TRBV28 and J usage is TRBJ2-5; D might be TRBD1 (5 bases). V was pared by 7 bases and J by 1 base, with 16 bases between. Looked up from germline, CDR1 is MDHEN and CDR2 is SYDVKM. The CDR3 is 15 residues long. CDR3 sequence reads: CASTKALGAQETQYF. Written as DNA, the CDR3 is TGTGCCAGCACCAAGGCGTTAGGGGCCCAAGAGACCCAGTACTTC.

The chain is built from TRBV9 and TRBJ2-2, with 7 bases lining up with TRBD2. CDR3 size: 14 residues. Germline loops: CDR1 SGDLS, CDR2 YYNGEE. J was trimmed by 0 bases and V by 4 bases; bases with no gene match: 0. The CDR3 nucleotides read TGTGCCAGCAGCACTAGCGCGAACACCGGGGAGCTGTTTTTT. This gives the protein CASSTSANTGELFF.

Only one count was recorded for this clone. V gene TRBV9 combines with J gene TRBJ2-7; the match to TRBD2 covers 13 bases. V lost 2 bases and J lost 3; bases outside the gene matches: 5. CDR3 length: 16 residues. Germline V gene data show CDR1 as SGDLS and CDR2 as YYNGEE. The DNA of the CDR3 is TGTGCCAGCAGCGTGACAGGACTAGCGGGGGACTACGAGCAGTACTTC. This encodes CASSVTGLAGDYEQYF. Together with reference TRBV9 and TRBJ2-7, the CDR3 gives the full variable domain: DSGVTQTPKHLITATGQRVTLRCSPRSGDLSVYWYQQSLDQGLQFLIQYYNGEERAKGNILERFSAQQFPDLHSELNLSSLELGDSALYFCASSVTGLAGDYEQYFGPGTRLTVT.

CDR3 amino acids: CASSKEARVLSEQFF. CDR3 bases: TGTGCCAGCAGCAAAGAAGCGCGAGTACTCAGTGAGCAGTTCTTC. The J gene is TRBJ2-1, the V gene TRBV21-1; whether TRBD2, the table's D call, matches the DNA was not checked. TRBV21-1 is a pseudogene. This CDR3 contains 15 residues.

The DNA of the CDR3 is TGTGCCAGTAGTAAGACTAGCGGGAGGCCCTTGGAGACCCAGTACTTC. Protein product: CASSKTSGRPLETQYF. The chain is built from TRBV19 and TRBJ2-5; 13 bases fit TRBD2. Looked up from germline, CDR1 is LNHDA and CDR2 is SQIVND (reference sequence). The CDR3 has 16 amino acids. Losses at the gene ends were 4 bases for V and 5 bases for J; bases not matched to a gene: 7.

The chain is built from TRBV7-2 and TRBJ1-1; 7 bases align to TRBD1. J was trimmed by 1 base and V by 4 bases; bases with no gene match: 6. Germline V gene data show CDR1 as SGHTA and CDR2 as FQGNSA. This CDR3 has 15 amino acids. CDR3 in DNA: TGTGCCAGCAGCTCATTGACAGGGACGAACACTGAAGCTTTCTTT. Its translation: CASSSLTGTNTEAFF.

This sequence joins TRBV18 and TRBJ2-4, with a weak D call TRBD2 (6 bases). The CDR3 length is 14 residues. The germline gives CDR1 KGHSH, CDR2 LQKENI. V was pared by 6 bases and J by 8 bases, with 17 bases between. In nucleotides, the CDR3 is TGTGCCAGCTCGCCGGCGGCGAGGGAGGACATTCAGTACTTC. Its protein is CASSPAAREDIQYF. The full variable domain, its missing parts supplied by reference TRBV18 and TRBJ2-4, is NAGVMQNPRHLVRRRGQEARLRCSPMKGHSHVYWYRQLPEEGLKFMVYLQKENIIDESGMPKERFSAEFPKEGPSILRIQQVVRGDSAAYFCASSPAAREDIQYFGAGTRLSVL.

The chain couples TRBV9 to TRBJ1-4; 7 bases match TRBD1. The CDR3 is 16 amino acids. J gave up 6 bases and V 0 bases, and 8 bases lay outside the gene matches. Germline V gene sequence: CDR1 SGDLS, CDR2 YYNGEE. CDR3 DNA: TGTGCCAGCAGCGTAGCACTCAGGACAGGTGATGAAAAACTGTTTTTT. Translated, it gives CASSVALRTGDEKLFF. The complete variable domain, with remaining parts taken from reference TRBV9 and TRBJ1-4, reads DSGVTQTPKHLITATGQRVTLRCSPRSGDLSVYWYQQSLDQGLQFLIQYYNGEERAKGNILERFSAQQFPDLHSELNLSSLELGDSALYFCASSVALRTGDEKLFFGSGTQLSVL.

V usage is TRBV2 and J usage is TRBJ2-5; tentatively, D is TRBD2 (6 bases). V was shortened by 8 bases and J by 1 base, with 11 bases between the two germline ends. The CDR3 length is 13 residues. Per germline, CDR1 SNHLY and CDR2 FYNNEI. CDR3 DNA: TGTGCCAGCGGTACGGGACTCCAAGAGACCCAGTACTTC. Its translation: CASGTGLQETQYF.

This clone was detected a few times. The J gene is TRBJ2-5, the V gene TRBV5-4, with 8 nucleotides matching TRBD1. Germline values: CDR1 SGHNT, CDR2 YYREEE (reference sequence). The CDR3 covers 17 residues. J gave up 2 bases and V 4 bases, and 13 bases lay outside the gene matches. CDR3 protein: CASSRKKGQDTQETQYF. CDR3 in DNA: TGTGCCAGCAGCCGAAAAAAGGGACAGGATACTCAAGAGACCCAGTACTTC.

V and J are TRBV12-3 or TRBV12-4 and TRBJ1-6; 8 bases align to TRBD1. Trimming took 6 bases from V and 7 from J; bases not matched to a gene: 2. There are 13 residues in the CDR3. In DNA form, the CDR3 reads TGTGCCAGCAGCACAGGGGGGAATTCACCCCTCCACTTT. This encodes CASSTGGNSPLHF.

The chain employs TRBV7-8 and TRBJ2-7; tentative D call: TRBD1 (6 bases). Per germline, CDR1 SGHVS and CDR2 FQNEAQ. This CDR3 is 16 amino acids long. Trimming left V 1 base short and J 2 bases short, with 15 bases between. The CDR3 coding sequence is TGTGCCAGCAGCTTAGAGTCCGGGACAATGACCTACGAGCAGTACTTC. Encoded protein: CASSLESGTMTYEQYF. Full variable domain (missing parts from reference TRBV7-8 and TRBJ2-7): GAGVSQSPRYKVAKRGQDVALRCDPISGHVSLFWYQQALGQGPEFLTYFQNEAQLDKSGLPSDRFFAERPEGSVSTLKIQRTQQEDSAVYLCASSLESGTMTYEQYFGPGTRLTVT.

The chain employs TRBV11-2 and TRBJ2-3; no clear D gene. V lost 4 bases and J 2 bases, leaving 10 bases between the germline ends. CDR3 length: 14 residues. The germline V gene encodes CDR1 SGHAT and CDR2 FQNNGV. This chain's CDR3 is CASSSPTITDTQYF. The CDR3 region has the DNA TGTGCCAGCAGCTCGCCTACGATCACAGATACGCAGTATTTT.

Points on this clone: Other DNA sequences within the sample encode an identical CDR3. The chain joins TRBV9 to TRBJ2-2; D gene uncertain. Trimming cost V 5 bases and J 5 bases, with 4 bases left between them. CDR3 length: 11 residues. CDR1 and CDR2 (germline): SGDLS, YYNGEE. The CDR3 loop reads CASSSTGELFF. Written as DNA, the CDR3 is TGTGCCAGCAGTTCTACCGGGGAGCTGTTTTTT.

The chain combines TRBV3-1 (or the pseudogene TRBV3-2) with TRBJ1-5; possible D gene TRBD1, 6 bases. This CDR3 is 13 amino acids long. The germline V gene encodes CDR1 LGHDT and CDR2 YNNKEL (reference sequence). Trimming took 3 bases from V and 5 from J, leaving 8 bases between them. This CDR3 reads CASSQWTDQPQHF. The CDR3, as DNA: TGTGCCAGCAGCCAGTGGACAGATCAGCCCCAGCATTTT.

The gene calls are TRBV19 and TRBJ1-1; no firm D call. V lost 4 bases to trimming and J lost 4 bases, with 7 bases between them. CDR1 is LNHDA and CDR2 is SQIVND in the germline V gene (reference sequence). The CDR3 loop spans 12 amino acids. The CDR3 sequence is CASSNLATEAFF. The CDR3 DNA follows: TGTGCCAGTAGTAATCTGGCCACTGAAGCTTTCTTT.

The chain has TRBV5-1 and TRBJ2-7, with 13 bases aligning to TRBD2. The V segment lost 5 bases and the J segment 5 bases; nucleotides outside the gene matches: 7. From germline, CDR1 is SGHRS and CDR2 YFSETQ. This CDR3 is built from 15 residues. DNA for the CDR3: TGCGCCAGCAGATGGACTAGCGGGAGTTTCGACGAGCAGTACTTC. Translating gives CASRWTSGSFDEQYF.

This rearrangement joins TRBV13 to TRBJ1-2; 7 nucleotides align to TRBD1. The CDR3 has 16 amino acids. V lost 0 bases, J lost 4 bases, and 8 bases stayed unmatched. From germline, CDR1 is PRHDT and CDR2 FYEKMQ (reference sequence). CDR3 amino acids: CASSLGEGARGYGYTF. DNA for the CDR3: TGTGCCAGCAGCTTAGGAGAGGGGGCGCGTGGCTATGGCTACACCTTC.